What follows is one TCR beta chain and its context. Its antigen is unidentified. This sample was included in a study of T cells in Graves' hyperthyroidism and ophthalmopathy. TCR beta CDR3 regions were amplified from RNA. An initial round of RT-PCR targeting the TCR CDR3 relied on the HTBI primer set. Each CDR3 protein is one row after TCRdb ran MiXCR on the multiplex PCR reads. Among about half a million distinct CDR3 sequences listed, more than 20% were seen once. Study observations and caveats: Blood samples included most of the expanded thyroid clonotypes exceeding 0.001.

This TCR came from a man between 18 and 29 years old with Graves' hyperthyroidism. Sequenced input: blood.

The CDR3 is CASSLIEPGELFF. The CDR3, as DNA: TGTGCCAGCAGCCTGATAGAACCCGGGGAGCTGTTTTTT. The rearrangement joins TRBV12-3 or TRBV12-4 to TRBJ2-2; D gene uncertain. V was shortened by 6 bases and J by 6 bases, with 11 bases between the two germline ends. The length of the CDR3 is 13 residues.